The rows below give T cell receptor beta chains drawn from one sample of a study of T cell responses to AZD1222 COVID-19 vaccine. Profiling relied on immunoSEQ multiplex PCR, and the TCRdb table lists in-frame clones only, not all of them. The sample holds approximately 150,000 clones, around 90% seen once. The source was peripheral blood, collected on day 0 of AZD1222 vaccination. The receptors were gathered from an adult in good health. CDR3s include the opening cysteine and the closing phenylalanine or tryptophan. The order of the fields is V gene, J gene, D gene, clone size, CDR3 DNA, CDR3 protein. A D gene is named only where the DNA matches it firmly. Clone size is shown for a subset of rows, as once, few, many or a class of expanded clone.

v_gene: TRBV7-9
j_gene: TRBJ1-2
d_gene: TRBD1
abundance: .
CDR3nt: TGTGCCAGCAGCTCACAGGGGAGCTATGGCTACACCTTC
CDR3aa: CASSSQGSYGYTF

v_gene: TRBV12-5
j_gene: TRBJ1-1
d_gene: TRBD1
abundance: .
CDR3nt: TGTGCTAGTGGCCCAGGGGGAACTGAAGCTTTCTTT
CDR3aa: CASGPGGTEAFF

v_gene: TRBV12-3/TRBV12-4
j_gene: TRBJ1-1
d_gene: .
abundance: few
CDR3nt: TGTGCCAGCAGCCGCCTCATGAACACTGAAGCTTTCTTT
CDR3aa: CASSRLMNTEAFF

v_gene: TRBV5-1
j_gene: TRBJ2-2
d_gene: .
abundance: .
CDR3nt: TGCGCCAGCAGCTTGGAACGGACCGGGGAGCTGTTTTTT
CDR3aa: CASSLERTGELFF

v_gene: TRBV5-1
j_gene: TRBJ1-1
d_gene: .
abundance: .
CDR3nt: TGCGCCAGCAGCTTGGCCGACCCCCTGAACACTGAAGCTTTCTTT
CDR3aa: CASSLADPLNTEAFF

v_gene: TRBV7-2
j_gene: TRBJ1-6
d_gene: .
abundance: .
CDR3nt: TGTGCCAGCAGCTTGGGGACGCCGAATAATTCACCCCTCCACTTT
CDR3aa: CASSLGTPNNSPLHF

v_gene: TRBV7-2
j_gene: TRBJ2-5
d_gene: TRBD2
abundance: few
CDR3nt: TGTGCCAGCAGTCTGGCCGGGACTAGCGGAGGTCAAGAGACCCAGTACTTC
CDR3aa: CASSLAGTSGGQETQYF

v_gene: TRBV11-2
j_gene: TRBJ1-2
d_gene: TRBD1
abundance: few
CDR3nt: TGTGCCAGCAGCCCAGTTCGGCGTCGGGGACAGGGGGTTCTCTATGGCTACACCTTC
CDR3aa: CASSPVRRRGQGVLYGYTF

v_gene: TRBV24-1
j_gene: TRBJ1-5
d_gene: TRBD1
abundance: .
CDR3nt: TGTGCCACCAGTGATCGGACAGGGGGCCAGCCCCAGCATTTT
CDR3aa: CATSDRTGGQPQHF

v_gene: TRBV19
j_gene: TRBJ2-1
d_gene: TRBD2
abundance: once
CDR3nt: TGTGCCAGTAGTATATCTAGCGGGAGTGGGGGCTACAATGAGCAGTTCTTC
CDR3aa: CASSISSGSGGYNEQFF

v_gene: TRBV12-1
j_gene: TRBJ1-1
d_gene: .
abundance: .
CDR3nt: TGTGCCAGCAGCTTTATCAGGGGCCCAAGGACTGAAGCTTTCTTT
CDR3aa: CASSFIRGPRTEAFF

v_gene: TRBV2
j_gene: TRBJ1-2
d_gene: .
abundance: .
CDR3nt: TGTGCCAGCAGAGAGGCTGGCTACACCTTC
CDR3aa: CASREAGYTF

v_gene: TRBV20-1
j_gene: TRBJ1-2
d_gene: .
abundance: few
CDR3nt: TGCAGTGCCTACACAGGCGGGGGCTACACCTTC
CDR3aa: CSAYTGGGYTF